This entry describes one T cell receptor (beta chain). The target antigen is unknown. PCR was performed using 60 Vbeta and 13 Jbeta primers. Authors' processing steps: Unique TCR beta chains totaled some 88 million in a later count, with around 11 million of them shared. Libraries were prepared by immunoSEQ multiplex PCR; TCRdb keeps only in-frame clonotypes and omits some of them. V and J calls and clone size are those listed in that table; D and trimming were worked out from the DNA. The data hold 100,000 or so clones, with about 63% observed a single time. The CDR3 is 17 residues long. Trimming took 5 bases from V and 1 from J; bases not matched to a gene: 6. From germline, CDR1 is SGHAT and CDR2 FQDESV (reference sequence). This sample is drawn from a study of cytomegalovirus exposure and HLA in healthy donors. Overall study findings and caveats: Associated with cytomegalovirus, according to the listing, were 150 to 200 TCR beta chains. Presence/absence analyses assumed roughly uniform sequencing depth across donors.

The sequencing input was PBMCs. The sequence derives from a woman aged 25-40 years in good health and CMV-seronegative. The gene calls are TRBV11-1 and TRBJ2-5; TRBD2 aligns across 14 bases. The CDR3 loop is CASSMGTSGGFQETQYF. The CDR3 DNA sequence: TGTGCCAGCAGCATGGGGACTAGCGGGGGTTTCCAAGAGACCCAGTACTTC.